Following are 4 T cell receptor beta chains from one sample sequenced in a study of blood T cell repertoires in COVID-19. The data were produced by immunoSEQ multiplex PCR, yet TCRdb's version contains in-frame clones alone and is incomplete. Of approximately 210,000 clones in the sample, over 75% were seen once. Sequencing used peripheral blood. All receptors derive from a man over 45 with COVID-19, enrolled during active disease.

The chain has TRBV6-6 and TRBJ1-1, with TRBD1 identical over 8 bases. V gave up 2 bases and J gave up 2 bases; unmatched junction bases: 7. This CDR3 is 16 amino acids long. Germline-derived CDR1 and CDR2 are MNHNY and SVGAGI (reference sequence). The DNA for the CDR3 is TGTGCCAGCAGTTACCCAGCTGACAGGGGTAACACTGAAGCTTTCTTT. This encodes CASSYPADRGNTEAFF.

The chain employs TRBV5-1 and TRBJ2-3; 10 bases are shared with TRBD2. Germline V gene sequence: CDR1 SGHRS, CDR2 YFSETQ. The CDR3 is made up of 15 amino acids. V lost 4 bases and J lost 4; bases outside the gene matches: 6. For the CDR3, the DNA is TGCGCCAGCAGCCCAGGAGCGGGGGGGCCAGATACGCAGTATTTT. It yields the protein CASSPGAGGPDTQYF.

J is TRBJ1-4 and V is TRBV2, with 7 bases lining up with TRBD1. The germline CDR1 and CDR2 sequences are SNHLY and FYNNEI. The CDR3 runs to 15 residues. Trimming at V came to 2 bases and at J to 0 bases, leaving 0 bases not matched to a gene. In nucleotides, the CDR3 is TGTGCCAGCAGTGAACAGGGGGCAACTAATGAAAAACTGTTTTTT. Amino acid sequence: CASSEQGATNEKLFF.

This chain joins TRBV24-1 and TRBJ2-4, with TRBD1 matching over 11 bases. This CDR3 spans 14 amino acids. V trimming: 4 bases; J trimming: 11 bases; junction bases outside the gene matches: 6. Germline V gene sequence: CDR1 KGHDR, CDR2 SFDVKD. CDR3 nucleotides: TGTGCCACCAGTGACCCGGGACAGGGGGGGCTTCAGTACTTC. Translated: CATSDPGQGGLQYF.